Each of the 30 T cell receptor beta chains below was sequenced from the same sample in a study of CD4 T cells in relation to SARS-CoV-2 and coronaviruses. The repertoire was sequenced with immunoSEQ multiplex PCR; TCRdb's copy has only in-frame clones and lacks some. Among 55,000 to 75,000 clones listed, about 89% were seen once. Before the COVID-19 pandemic, during about 2010-2018, CD4+ T cells were taken from unexposed donors. Input material: memory CD4+ T cells from PBMCs. Receptor source: a human donor in good health.

This chain connects TRBV30 to TRBJ1-5; D may be TRBD1 (5 bases). The CDR3 consists of 13 residues. CDR1 and CDR2 from the germline V gene are GTSNPN and SVGIG (reference sequence). Between the trimmed V and J ends, which lost 1 base and 3 bases, there was a span of 7 bases. The CDR3 reads CAWSGTLNQPQHF. In DNA form, the CDR3 reads TGTGCCTGGAGTGGGACACTCAATCAGCCCCAGCATTTT.

This chain links TRBV24-1 with TRBJ2-5, with 9 nucleotides matching TRBD1. There are 14 residues in the CDR3. J was trimmed by 5 bases and V by 9 bases; bases with no gene match: 9. Germline CDR1 and CDR2: KGHDR and SFDVKD. Written as DNA, the CDR3 is TGTGCCACCGGCGACAGGGGGGCTTTGGAGACCCAGTACTTC. Encoded protein: CATGDRGALETQYF.

CDR3 in amino acids: CASSPWGGDRRETQYF. Written as DNA, the CDR3 is TGTGCCAGCAGCCCGTGGGGGGGGGACCGTAGAGAGACCCAGTACTTC. The J gene is TRBJ2-5, the V gene TRBV7-2; TRBD2 aligns across 7 bases. The CDR3 runs 16 residues. CDR1 SGHTA and CDR2 FQGNSA come from the germline V gene. V lost 5 bases and J lost 4; bases outside the gene matches: 13.

The CDR3 nucleotides are TGTGCCAGCAGCGTCCAGGGAACTAATGAAAAACTGTTTTTT. It is translated as CASSVQGTNEKLFF. The V gene is TRBV9, the J gene TRBJ1-4; a weak D match, TRBD1 (5 bases). Germline V gene lookup returns CDR1 SGDLS and CDR2 YYNGEE. V was cut by 2 bases and J by 1 base, with 6 bases left in between. There are 14 residues in the CDR3.

The chain has TRBV7-9 and TRBJ2-1, with TRBD2 matching over 8 bases. The germline V gene has CDR1 SEHNR and CDR2 FQNEAQ (reference sequence). This CDR3 is 16 amino acids long. V gave up 6 bases and J gave up 8 bases; unmatched junction bases: 15. CDR3 region: CASRWGKRERFDEQFF. Written as DNA, the CDR3 is TGTGCCAGCAGATGGGGAAAGCGGGAGCGTTTCGATGAGCAGTTCTTC.

The chain uses TRBV20-1 and TRBJ2-1; the match to TRBD1 covers 12 bases. Trimming took 3 bases from V and 9 from J; bases not matched to a gene: 6. This CDR3 is 14 amino acids long. CDR1 and CDR2 (germline): DFQATT, SNEGSKA (reference sequence). The CDR3 sequence: CSASPGTGGGEQFF. In nucleotides, the CDR3 is TGCAGTGCTAGTCCCGGGACAGGGGGCGGTGAGCAGTTCTTC.

A few counts support this clone. The genes are TRBV11-2 and TRBJ2-2; TRBD2 matches 7 bases. Germline assignment: CDR1 SGHAT and CDR2 FQNNGV. The CDR3 runs 16 residues. V gave up 6 bases and J gave up 4 bases; unmatched junction bases: 11. This CDR3 reads CASSPIRGVTTGELFF. CDR3 coding DNA: TGTGCCAGCAGTCCGATCCGGGGGGTGACCACCGGGGAGCTGTTTTTT.

This chain connects TRBV18 to TRBJ2-3; TRBD2 is a possible D gene (5 bases). The CDR3 is 15 amino acids. Germline CDR1 KGHSH, CDR2 LQKENI. The V gene lost 0 bases and the J gene lost 3 bases, with 10 bases spanning the gap. In nucleotides, the CDR3 is TGTGCCAGCTCACCACCGGGGTTAGCGACAGATACGCAGTATTTT. Translated: CASSPPGLATDTQYF.

This clone was seen just once. The chain carries TRBV24-1 and TRBJ2-1; TRBD2 aligns across 11 bases. From germline, CDR1 is KGHDR and CDR2 SFDVKD. The V gene end was trimmed by 4 bases and the J gene end by 4 bases; junction bases not matched to a gene: 5. There are 16 residues in the CDR3. CDR3 in DNA: TGTGCCACCAGTGACCCGACTAGCGGGGCTTACAATGAGCAGTTCTTC. It specifies CATSDPTSGAYNEQFF.

Only a few counts were recorded for this clone. As DNA, the CDR3 is TGTGCCAGCATAGGGGGGCAGAGTTACTACACCTTC. Protein: CASIGGQSYYTF. This chain links TRBV6-5 with TRBJ1-2; possible D gene TRBD1, 6 bases. Germline CDR1 reads MNHEY; CDR2 reads SVGAGI. Between the trimmed V and J ends, which lost 7 bases and 10 bases, there was a span of 16 bases. This CDR3 has 12 amino acids.

The V call is TRBV7-9, the J call TRBJ2-1, with D perhaps TRBD1 (5 bases). The V end lost 5 bases, the J end lost 7 bases, and 12 bases lay between the germline ends. This CDR3 spans 13 amino acids. In germline, CDR1 is SEHNR, CDR2 FQNEAQ (reference sequence). CDR3 region: CASSLGRANEQFF. The CDR3 nucleotides read TGTGCCAGCAGCCTGGGCAGGGCAAATGAGCAGTTCTTC. Full variable domain (outside the CDR3, taken from reference TRBV7-9 and TRBJ2-1): DTGVSQNPRHKITKRGQNVTFRCDPISEHNRLYWYRQTLGQGPEFLTYFQNEAQLEKSRLLSDRFSAERPKGSFSTLEIQRTEQGDSAMYLCASSLGRANEQFFGPGTRLTVL.

V gene TRBV2 combines with J gene TRBJ2-3; D perhaps matches TRBD1 (6 bases). This CDR3 has 14 residues. V shed 9 bases and J shed 1 base, with 14 bases lying between them. Germline V lookup: CDR1 SNHLY, CDR2 FYNNEI. Here the CDR3 DNA reads TGTGCCAGTGGGGGCGGCGAAGGCACAGATACGCAGTATTTT. Translated, it gives CASGGGEGTDTQYF.

The chain recombines TRBV4-3 with TRBJ2-3, with D perhaps TRBD2 (5 bases). Trimming cost V 0 bases and J 2 bases, with 15 bases left between them. Germline CDR1 and CDR2: LGHNA and YSLEER. The CDR3 extends over 17 amino acids. The CDR3 bases are TGCGCCAGCAGCCAAGATCCGGCTAGCAAACTCACAGATACGCAGTATTTT. Its protein product is CASSQDPASKLTDTQYF.

The chain is built from TRBV10-3 and TRBJ1-2, with D hard to call. There are 13 residues in the CDR3. Germline values: CDR1 ENHRY, CDR2 SYGVKD. V lost 0 bases, J lost 4 bases, and 6 bases lay in between. The CDR3: CAISESDIYGYTF. CDR3 nucleotides: TGTGCCATCAGTGAGTCCGATATCTATGGCTACACCTTC.

This chain joins TRBV19 and TRBJ1-5, with unresolved D. This CDR3 contains 15 residues. CDR1 and CDR2 (germline): LNHDA, SQIVND (reference sequence). Trimming cost V 1 base and J 0 bases, with 7 bases left between them. CDR3 amino acids: CASSIGLTSNQPQHF. The CDR3 DNA sequence: TGTGCCAGTAGTATAGGATTAACTAGCAATCAGCCCCAGCATTTT.

The chain links TRBV27 to TRBJ2-7, with D possibly being TRBD2 (5 bases). Trimming stripped 6 bases from V and 1 base from J, with 16 bases between. Germline V gene lookup returns CDR1 MNHEY and CDR2 SMNVEV (reference sequence). The CDR3 extends over 15 amino acids. DNA of the CDR3: TGTGCCAGCAGGCGACGGGAAACTGGGTCCTACGAGCAGTACTTC. Its translation: CASRRRETGSYEQYF.

The V call is TRBV28, the J call TRBJ1-5; tentatively, D is TRBD1 (6 bases). The ends were cut back, 3 bases at V and 6 bases at J, with 15 bases in the middle. The CDR3 loop spans 15 amino acids. The V gene's germline CDR1 is MDHEN and CDR2 SYDVKM. The CDR3 sequence: CASSLSTGSPQPQHF. The CDR3 DNA reads TGTGCCAGCAGTTTGAGTACAGGGTCCCCTCAGCCCCAGCATTTT.

This chain joins TRBV29-1 and TRBJ1-2, with TRBD1 matching over 8 bases. The CDR3 is 13 residues long. The germline V gene encodes CDR1 SQVTM and CDR2 ANQGSEA. The V gene end was trimmed by 0 bases and the J gene end by 8 bases; junction bases not matched to a gene: 5. CDR3 DNA sequence: TGCAGCGTTGAAGACGACAGGGGAGGAGGCTACACCTTC. The encoded protein is CSVEDDRGGGYTF.

This chain uses TRBV28 with TRBJ2-3; the D is unclear. CDR1 is MDHEN, CDR2 SYDVKM, per germline. The germline V and J ends were trimmed by 6 bases and 4 bases, with 2 bases remaining between them. The CDR3 is made up of 10 amino acids. The CDR3 bases are TGTGCCAGCAGGTCAGATACGCAGTATTTT. This encodes CASRSDTQYF.

This rearrangement joins TRBV7-9 to TRBJ2-2, with D possibly being TRBD2 (6 bases). Deletions cut 4 bases from V and 1 base from J, with 22 bases between. This CDR3 is built from 19 residues. Per germline, CDR1 SEHNR and CDR2 FQNEAQ (reference sequence). In DNA, the CDR3 is TGTGCCAGCAGCTCCCATAAAACCGGGACTTGGCGGAACACCGGGGAGCTGTTTTTT. Its protein is CASSSHKTGTWRNTGELFF. The variable domain in full, with the rest retrieved from reference TRBV7-9 and TRBJ2-2, is DTGVSQNPRHKITKRGQNVTFRCDPISEHNRLYWYRQTLGQGPEFLTYFQNEAQLEKSRLLSDRFSAERPKGSFSTLEIQRTEQGDSAMYLCASSSHKTGTWRNTGELFFGEGSRLTVL.

The genes are TRBV11-2 and TRBJ2-3; the D gene is possibly TRBD1 (5 bases). Germline V gene lookup returns CDR1 SGHAT and CDR2 FQNNGV. This CDR3 is built from 13 residues. Trimming removed 1 base at V and 4 bases at J, with 6 bases between. The CDR3 spells CASSLAGSDTQYF. CDR3 DNA sequence: TGTGCCAGCAGCTTAGCAGGGTCAGATACGCAGTATTTT.

The chain joins TRBV9 to TRBJ2-1, with D possibly being TRBD1 (6 bases). CDR1 is SGDLS, CDR2 YYNGEE, per germline. V was cut by 2 bases and J by 7 bases, with 13 bases left in between. The CDR3 runs to 14 residues. In DNA form, the CDR3 reads TGTGCCAGCAGCGTCCGGGACACCAGGAATGAGCAGTTCTTC. Its protein is CASSVRDTRNEQFF. The complete variable domain, with remaining parts taken from reference TRBV9 and TRBJ2-1, reads DSGVTQTPKHLITATGQRVTLRCSPRSGDLSVYWYQQSLDQGLQFLIQYYNGEERAKGNILERFSAQQFPDLHSELNLSSLELGDSALYFCASSVRDTRNEQFFGPGTRLTVL.

This clone was counted a single time. The rearrangement links TRBV27 to TRBJ2-7; 7 bases match TRBD1. Germline CDR1 is MNHEY and CDR2 is SMNVEV (reference sequence). This CDR3 contains 13 residues. V dropped 4 bases and J dropped 0; count of bases not matched to a gene: 0. CDR3 in amino acids: CASSWDSSYEQYF. DNA for the CDR3: TGTGCCAGCAGTTGGGACAGCTCCTACGAGCAGTACTTC.

Only one count was recorded for this clone. The chain has TRBV19 and TRBJ2-1, with 13 bases that match TRBD2. The CDR3 consists of 18 residues. V lost 6 bases to trimming and J lost 8 bases; unmatched junction nucleotides: 16. Germline values: CDR1 LNHDA, CDR2 SQIVND (reference sequence). Here the CDR3 reads CASRPRLAGGRQDYEQFF. DNA of the CDR3: TGTGCCAGTAGACCCAGACTAGCGGGGGGAAGACAGGACTATGAGCAGTTCTTC.

V gene TRBV3-1 (or the pseudogene TRBV3-2) combines with J gene TRBJ2-2; 10 bases agree with TRBD2. This CDR3 comprises 15 residues. Unmatched junction bases numbered 4, after V lost 7 bases and J lost 2 bases. In germline, CDR1 is LGHDT, CDR2 YNNKEL (reference sequence). CDR3 sequence reads: CASTGLAANTGELFF. In nucleotides, the CDR3 is TGTGCCAGCACAGGACTAGCGGCTAACACCGGGGAGCTGTTTTTT.

This clone has only one observation. J is TRBJ1-2 and V is TRBV19, with D hard to call. The CDR3 is 13 residues long. CDR1 and CDR2 (germline): LNHDA, SQIVND (reference sequence). The V end lost 6 bases, the J end lost 0 bases, and 8 bases lay between the germline ends. The chain's CDR3 is CASRSGSNYGYTF. Written as DNA, the CDR3 is TGTGCCAGTAGAAGTGGTTCTAACTATGGCTACACCTTC.

The chain is built from TRBV20-1 and TRBJ2-7; 10 bases match TRBD2. V gave up 3 bases and J gave up 5 bases; unmatched junction bases: 4. CDR1 is DFQATT and CDR2 is SNEGSKA in the germline V gene (reference sequence). The CDR3 contains 13 residues. The CDR3 is CSASKRGGNEQYF. CDR3 sequence (DNA): TGCAGTGCTAGTAAGCGGGGGGGCAACGAGCAGTACTTC.

With respect to this clone: At one of its ends the junction is not consistent with the germline gene, which may arise from a read error. This chain uses TRBV7-7 with TRBJ1-2, with D perhaps TRBD1 (6 bases). CDR1 SSHAT and CDR2 FNYEAQ come from the germline V gene (reference sequence). The CDR3 length is 15 residues. DNA of the CDR3: TGTGCTAGCAGCCCTGGGGGGGCCAGCGTCTATGGCTACACCTTC. Amino acid sequence: CASSPGGASVYGYTF. Full variable domain (rest looked up from reference TRBV7-7 and TRBJ1-2): GAGVSQSPRYKVTKRGQDVTLRCDPISSHATLYWYQQALGQGPEFLTYFNYEAQPDKSGLPSDRFSAERPEGSISTLTIQRTEQRDSAMYRCASSPGGASVYGYTFGSGTRLTVV.

This rearrangement joins TRBV5-4 to TRBJ1-2; weak D call: TRBD1 (5 bases). There are 13 residues in the CDR3. The germline CDR1 and CDR2 sequences are SGHNT and YYREEE (reference sequence). V was shortened by 2 bases and J by 4 bases, with 9 bases between the two germline ends. CDR3 coding DNA: TGTGCCAGCAGCTTCGACAGCCTCTATGGCTACACCTTC. Amino acids: CASSFDSLYGYTF.

The rearrangement joins TRBV9 to TRBJ2-1; possible D gene TRBD1, 6 bases. In germline, CDR1 is SGDLS, CDR2 YYNGEE. CDR3 length equals 16 residues. The ends were cut back, 2 bases at V and 0 bases at J, with 12 bases in the middle. The CDR3 DNA follows: TGTGCCAGCAGCGTCCTCGGACAGAGCTCCTACAATGAGCAGTTCTTC. Translation: CASSVLGQSSYNEQFF.